The clone carrying this TCR beta chain was found a few times. Its antigen remains unidentified. The sample comes from a study of T cell repertoires in cytomegalovirus infection. Looking at the study overall: In public TCR beta signatures, there were indications of both CMV infection and matching HLA type. Findings and limits, study-wide: CMV carriers having the relevant HLA were flagged by cumulative public TCR beta family frequency. CMV-specific TCR beta clonotypes restricted by HLA-C were the ones dominating the ex vivo response.

MiXCR, applied by TCRdb to the reads, yields one record per CDR3 protein. The sample includes more than 250,000 distinct CDR3 sequences, around a quarter of them seen just once. The CDR3 runs 16 residues. V was trimmed by 4 bases and J by 5 bases, leaving 20 bases between them. The chain employs TRBV12-3 or TRBV12-4 and TRBJ1-2, with D uncertain. Sample: cultured PBMCs, taken from culture after CMV antigen stimulation. This clonotype was obtained from a human donor in good health (CMV status not recorded). Some clones in this sample may be carry-over from other donors' samples. CDR3 bases: TGTGCCAGCAGTTCCCGGGAAATAACTACGAGGTATGGCTACACCTTC. This gives the protein CASSSREITTRYGYTF.